The 13 T cell receptor beta chains given below trace back to one sample, sequenced in a study of T cell repertoires in cytomegalovirus infection. No antigen is known for these receptors. TCRdb reanalysed the reads using MiXCR and keeps one entry per CDR3 protein. In the table there are around 770,000 distinct CDR3 sequences, 29% of which are singletons. The specimen comprised cultured CD8+ T cells from PBMCs, sampled from culture after CMV antigen stimulation. These receptors all stem from a human donor in good health (CMV status not recorded). Some clones in this sample may be carry-over from other donors' samples.

A remark on this clonotype: The junction departs from the called germline gene at one end, perhaps through a read error. The chain combines TRBV7-6 with TRBJ1-1, with D perhaps TRBD1 (6 bases). From germline, CDR1 is SGHVS and CDR2 FNYEAQ. The CDR3 consists of 14 residues. CDR3 loop: CASSPGALNTEAFF. The CDR3 coding sequence is TGTGCTAGCAGCCCAGGGGCTCTGAACACTGAAGCTTTCTTT. Together with reference TRBV7-6 and TRBJ1-1, the CDR3 gives the full variable domain: GAGVSQSPRYKVTKRGQDVALRCDPISGHVSLYWYRQALGQGPEFLTYFNYEAQQDKSGLPNDRFSAERPEGSISTLTIQRTEQRDSAMYRCASSPGALNTEAFFGQGTRLTVV.

The chain links TRBV5-1 to TRBJ2-1; 13 bases line up with TRBD2. The CDR3 length is 16 residues. Germline CDR1 is SGHRS and CDR2 is YFSETQ. V gave up 7 bases and J gave up 6 bases; unmatched junction bases: 10. CDR3 nucleotide sequence: TGCGCCAGCGAGGGACTAGCGGGGTTGGGCGGCAATGAGCAGTTCTTC. Amino acid sequence: CASEGLAGLGGNEQFF.

The chain recombines TRBV5-5 with TRBJ1-5; D gene uncertain. Trimming stripped 4 bases from V and 4 bases from J, with 15 bases between. Germline-derived CDR1 and CDR2 are SGHKS and YYEKEE (reference sequence). This CDR3 is built from 15 residues. The CDR3 coding sequence is TGTGCCAGCAGCCCCTACCGGGCCATTAATCAGCCCCAGCATTTT. Translation gives CASSPYRAINQPQHF. Full variable domain (rest looked up from reference TRBV5-5 and TRBJ1-5): DAGVTQSPTHLIKTRGQQVTLRCSPISGHKSVSWYQQVLGQGPQFIFQYYEKEERGRGNFPDRFSARQFPNYSSELNVNALLLGDSALYLCASSPYRAINQPQHFGDGTRLSIL.

The rearrangement links TRBV7-9 to TRBJ2-2; D is uncertain. The CDR3 is made up of 13 amino acids. Germline V gene data show CDR1 as SEHNR and CDR2 as FQNEAQ (reference sequence). V dropped 4 bases and J dropped 5 bases, with 8 bases sitting between them. The CDR3 sequence is CASSYPATGELFF. DNA for the CDR3: TGTGCCAGCAGCTACCCGGCGACCGGGGAGCTGTTTTTT.

As regards this clonotype: One end of the junction does not line up with germline, which may come from a read error. The chain carries TRBV5-6 and TRBJ2-7, with a tentative D call TRBD1 (6 bases). Germline CDR1 is SGHDT and CDR2 is YYEEEE. This CDR3 comprises 14 residues. CDR3 sequence reads: CASGLWTDTYEQYF. The CDR3, as DNA: TGTGCCAGCGGCTTGTGGACAGATACCTACGAGCAGTACTTC.

This clonotype came up many times. The chain carries TRBV7-6 and TRBJ2-1; 13 positions agree with TRBD2. From germline, CDR1 is SGHVS and CDR2 FNYEAQ. The CDR3 loop spans 15 amino acids. Losses at the gene ends were 5 bases for V and 7 bases for J; bases not matched to a gene: 5. The CDR3 sequence: CASSPLAGGPNEQFF. For the CDR3, the DNA is TGTGCCAGCAGCCCACTAGCGGGGGGGCCAAATGAGCAGTTCTTC.

The gene calls are TRBV6-6 and TRBJ2-3; maybe TRBD2 (5 bases). Trimming removed 5 bases from V and 0 bases from J, with 12 bases in between. Per germline, CDR1 MNHNY and CDR2 SVGAGI (reference sequence). The CDR3 has 15 residues. This chain's CDR3 is CASSRLKESTDTQYF. The CDR3, as DNA: TGTGCCAGCAGTAGACTAAAAGAGAGCACAGATACGCAGTATTTT.

This clonotype was counted a few times. This sequence joins TRBV7-9 and TRBJ2-5; either TRBD1 or TRBD2 may fit D (5 bases each). This CDR3 region has 16 residues. Trimming removed 4 bases from V and 1 base from J, with 16 bases in between. CDR1 and CDR2 (germline): SEHNR, FQNEAQ (reference sequence). The CDR3 DNA follows: TGTGCCAGCAGCTCCTCCCGGGACCTCAGCCAAGAGACCCAGTACTTC. This sequence encodes CASSSSRDLSQETQYF.

The chain links TRBV15 to TRBJ1-1; maybe TRBD1 (5 bases). Trimming removed 2 bases at V and 1 base at J, with 20 bases between. Per germline, CDR1 LNHNV and CDR2 YYDKDF (reference sequence). This CDR3 region has 18 residues. The CDR3 sequence is CATSRPRPLGRPNTEAFF. The CDR3 bases are TGTGCCACCAGCAGACCCCGACCCTTGGGACGGCCGAACACTGAAGCTTTCTTT.

This chain joins TRBV5-1 and TRBJ1-1, with D perhaps TRBD1 (5 bases). CDR1 and CDR2 from the germline V gene are SGHRS and YFSETQ. Trimming took 1 base from V and 6 from J, leaving 22 bases between them. This CDR3 is 17 amino acids long. The CDR3 sequence: CASSLSLVGVGLPEAFF. The CDR3 region has the DNA TGCGCCAGCAGCTTGTCCCTAGTAGGGGTGGGGCTCCCTGAAGCTTTCTTT.

V usage is TRBV27 and J usage is TRBJ1-5; no clear D gene. This CDR3 is built from 16 residues. V was pared by 4 bases and J by 3 bases, with 16 bases between. Germline V gene sequence: CDR1 MNHEY, CDR2 SMNVEV (reference sequence). CDR3 protein: CASSSFPPALNQPQHF. The DNA of the CDR3 is TGTGCCAGCAGTTCCTTCCCTCCTGCCCTCAATCAGCCCCAGCATTTT.

The sample holds many counts of this clonotype. V usage is TRBV7-2 and J usage is TRBJ2-5; 8 bases line up with TRBD1. The length of the CDR3 is 16 residues. Germline V CDR1 and CDR2: SGHTA, FQGNSA. The ends lost 1 base at V and 2 bases at J; junction bases unmatched: 6. DNA for the CDR3: TGTGCCAGCAGCTTAGGACGGACAGGGAGACAAGAGACCCAGTACTTC. Its translation: CASSLGRTGRQETQYF.

This clonotype was found many times. V gene TRBV7-6 combines with J gene TRBJ2-1, with D possibly being TRBD2 (6 bases). Trimming cost V 5 bases and J 9 bases, with 14 bases left between them. The V gene's germline CDR1 is SGHVS and CDR2 FNYEAQ. The CDR3 consists of 13 residues. DNA for the CDR3: TGTGCCAGCAGCCTCTCCGGGGGACGTGAGCAGTTCTTC. This codes for CASSLSGGREQFF.